These 24 T cell receptor beta chains were sequenced from one sample in a study of blood T cell repertoires in COVID-19. The repertoire was sequenced with immunoSEQ multiplex PCR; TCRdb's copy has only in-frame clones and lacks some. The profile shows 130,000 or so clones, around nine tenths of them singletons. Material for sequencing was peripheral blood. These receptors were taken from a man aged 70 or older with active COVID-19.

The chain uses TRBV28 and TRBJ1-2; 7 nucleotides match TRBD1. With 2 bases clipped from V and 5 bases from J, the junction kept 8 bases outside the gene matches. Germline lookup yields CDR1 MDHEN and CDR2 SYDVKM. The CDR3 totals 15 residues. CDR3 loop: CASSLVDRDFYGYTF. The CDR3, as DNA: TGTGCCAGCAGTTTAGTCGACAGGGATTTTTATGGCTACACCTTC.

V is TRBV4-1 and J is TRBJ2-3; 8 nucleotides align to TRBD2. V was clipped by 0 bases and J by 1 base; unmatched bases: 6. The V gene's germline CDR1 is MGHRA and CDR2 YSYEKL. CDR3 size: 17 residues. The DNA of the CDR3 is TGCGCCAGCAGCCAAGATAGGGCAGCGGGGGGCACAGATACGCAGTATTTT. Translation gives CASSQDRAAGGTDTQYF.

This chain links TRBV6-2 or TRBV6-3 with TRBJ2-5; tentative D call: TRBD1 (5 bases). CDR1 is MNHEY and CDR2 is SVGEGT in the germline V gene. V gave up 2 bases and J gave up 2 bases, with 9 bases separating them. The CDR3 length is 14 residues. The CDR3 region is CASSYLDTQETQYF. DNA for the CDR3: TGTGCCAGCAGTTACCTGGACACACAAGAGACCCAGTACTTC.

V gene TRBV28 combines with J gene TRBJ1-4; D not certain. The germline gives CDR1 MDHEN, CDR2 SYDVKM. The CDR3 totals 13 residues. V was shortened by 11 bases and J by 5 bases, with 15 bases between the two germline ends. CDR3 DNA sequence: TGTGCCGCCAACGTCGGGGAGAATGAAAAACTGTTTTTT. It is translated as CAANVGENEKLFF.

The CDR3 nucleotides read TGTGCCAGCAGCGGACAGGGAAACACCGGGGAGCTGTTTTTT. Translating gives CASSGQGNTGELFF. The rearrangement joins TRBV6-5 to TRBJ2-2; 8 bases line up with TRBD1. This CDR3 is built from 14 residues. Trimming removed 6 bases from V and 2 bases from J; junction bases left unmatched: 2. Germline V gene lookup returns CDR1 MNHEY and CDR2 SVGAGI.

The rearrangement joins TRBV6-2 or TRBV6-3 to TRBJ2-7; 11 positions match TRBD2. Germline loops: CDR1 MNHEY, CDR2 SVGEGT. With V trimmed by 6 bases and J by 1 base, 5 bases remained unmatched. The CDR3 totals 15 residues. CDR3 loop: CASSPGLAASYEQYF. CDR3 sequence (DNA): TGTGCCAGCAGCCCGGGACTAGCGGCGTCCTACGAGCAGTACTTC.

The CDR3 loop reads CASSYSRGGELFF. The CDR3 DNA reads as TGTGCCAGCAGTTACTCTCGGGGGGGCGAACTGTTTTTT. The V and J genes are TRBV6-5 and TRBJ1-4; weak D call: TRBD1 (6 bases). V dropped 0 bases and J dropped 12 bases, with 11 bases sitting between them. Germline assignment: CDR1 MNHEY and CDR2 SVGAGI. The CDR3 totals 13 residues.

The gene calls are TRBV14 and TRBJ2-3; D may be TRBD2 (5 bases). The CDR3 covers 16 residues. Germline V gene lookup returns CDR1 SGHDN and CDR2 FVKESK. V lost 3 bases and J lost 1, with 14 bases in between. CDR3 amino acids: CASSHPTGSRTDTQYF. The DNA of the CDR3 is TGTGCCAGCAGCCATCCAACGGGAAGTCGCACAGATACGCAGTATTTT. Drawing the rest from reference TRBV14 and TRBJ2-3, the complete variable domain is EAGVTQFPSHSVIEKGQTVTLRCDPISGHDNLYWYRRVMGKEIKFLLHFVKESKQDESGMPNNRFLAERTGGTYSTLKVQPAELEDSGVYFCASSHPTGSRTDTQYFGPGTRLTVL.

The chain employs TRBV3-1 (or the pseudogene TRBV3-2) and TRBJ2-7, with D perhaps TRBD2 (5 bases). Trimming removed 4 bases from V and 0 bases from J, with 13 bases in between. The CDR3 has 15 residues. The germline CDR1 and CDR2 sequences are LGHDT and YNNKEL (reference sequence). CDR3 sequence reads: CASSLMAGSSYEQYF. CDR3 DNA sequence: TGTGCCAGCAGCCTAATGGCGGGCAGCTCCTACGAGCAGTACTTC.

The chain links TRBV30 to TRBJ1-3; D is uncertain. Trimming left V 1 base short and J 0 bases short, with 4 bases between. Germline V gene sequence: CDR1 GTSNPN, CDR2 SVGIG (reference sequence). This CDR3 contains 13 residues. CDR3 amino acids: CAWSGYSGNTIYF. The DNA for the CDR3 is TGTGCCTGGAGTGGCTACTCTGGAAACACCATATATTTT. Using reference TRBV30 and TRBJ1-3 for the parts outside the CDR3, the full variable domain is SQTIHQWPATLVQPVGSPLSLECTVEGTSNPNLYWYRQAAGRGLQLLFYSVGIGQISSEVPQNLSASRPQDRQFILSSKKLLLSDSGFYLCAWSGYSGNTIYFGEGSWLTVV.

The chain uses TRBV7-2 and TRBJ1-2; 10 nucleotides match TRBD1. V trimming: 5 bases; J trimming: 4 bases; junction bases outside the gene matches: 7. In germline, CDR1 is SGHTA, CDR2 FQGNSA. The CDR3 runs 15 residues. The CDR3 region is CASSGTGERAYGYTF. CDR3 sequence (DNA): TGTGCCAGCAGCGGGACAGGGGAGAGGGCCTATGGCTACACCTTC. Filled out from reference TRBV7-2 and TRBJ1-2, the complete variable domain reads GAGVSQSPSNKVTEKGKDVELRCDPISGHTALYWYRQSLGQGLEFLIYFQGNSAPDKSGLPSDRFSAERTGGSVSTLTIQRTQQEDSAVYLCASSGTGERAYGYTFGSGTRLTVV.

The chain employs TRBV3-1 (or the pseudogene TRBV3-2) and TRBJ2-1; 10 bases map to TRBD2. The ends lost 1 base at V and 12 bases at J; junction bases unmatched: 12. The germline CDR1 and CDR2 sequences are LGHDT and YNNKEL (reference sequence). This CDR3 region has 16 residues. The CDR3 sequence: CASSQVLAGGSGGQFF. The CDR3 nucleotides read TGTGCCAGCAGCCAAGTATTAGCGGGAGGTAGCGGTGGGCAGTTCTTC.

This chain uses TRBV6-5 with TRBJ2-7; no clear D. The CDR3 totals 15 residues. Trimming left V 2 bases short and J 0 bases short, with 11 bases between. Germline-derived CDR1 and CDR2 are MNHEY and SVGAGI. As DNA, the CDR3 is TGTGCCAGCAGTTACGGGTCGGCGGTCTCCTACGAGCAGTACTTC. The encoded protein is CASSYGSAVSYEQYF.

The chain employs TRBV7-3 and TRBJ2-1; 7 bases are a match to TRBD1. Germline trimming cut 4 bases from V and 6 bases from J; bases unmatched to any gene: 3. The CDR3 has 13 residues. Per germline, CDR1 SGHTA and CDR2 FQGTGA. CDR3 sequence: CASSSGTVNEQFF. The DNA for the CDR3 is TGTGCCAGCAGCTCCGGGACAGTCAATGAGCAGTTCTTC.

The rearrangement links TRBV6-6 to TRBJ2-1; 8 bases are a match to TRBD2. The CDR3 consists of 14 residues. After removal of 6 bases from V and 3 bases from J, the junction contained 4 bases not matched to a gene. Germline CDR1 is MNHNY and CDR2 is SVGAGI (reference sequence). This CDR3 reads CASRGSGDYNEQFF. The CDR3 DNA reads as TGTGCCAGCAGAGGTAGCGGGGACTACAATGAGCAGTTCTTC.

The rearrangement links TRBV7-9 to TRBJ1-1; 12 nucleotides match TRBD1. The CDR3 extends over 17 amino acids. Trimming cost V 5 bases and J 4 bases; bases outside gene matches: 11. CDR1 SEHNR and CDR2 FQNEAQ come from the germline V gene (reference sequence). CDR3: CASSGPGQGASPTEAFF. CDR3 sequence (DNA): TGTGCCAGCAGCGGACCGGGACAGGGGGCTAGCCCCACTGAAGCTTTCTTT.

This clone was found once. This rearrangement joins TRBV7-3 to TRBJ2-3; D gene unclear. The germline V gene encodes CDR1 SGHTA and CDR2 FQGTGA. Trimming left V 3 bases short and J 0 bases short, with 10 bases between. The CDR3 has 15 residues. CDR3 bases: TGTGCCAGCAGCTTCTCTGCAGTTAGCACAGATACGCAGTATTTT. Its translation is CASSFSAVSTDTQYF.

The V and J genes are TRBV10-1 and TRBJ2-1; 9 bases match TRBD2. The V gene's germline CDR1 is WNHNN and CDR2 SYGVQD (reference sequence). V gave up 2 bases and J gave up 6 bases; unmatched junction bases: 5. The CDR3 consists of 15 residues. The DNA for the CDR3 is TGCGCCAGCAGTGAGGAGGTAGCGGGAGCCAATGAGCAGTTCTTC. Encoded protein: CASSEEVAGANEQFF.

This clone was counted ten times or more. The chain is built from TRBV5-3 and TRBJ1-2, with D maybe TRBD1 (5 bases). TRBV5-3 is sorted into the ORF group, with uncertain function. Trimming cost V 4 bases and J 7 bases, with 14 bases left between them. This CDR3 spans 13 amino acids. CDR3 in amino acids: CARSPGWGGGYTF. The CDR3 DNA reads as TGTGCCAGAAGCCCAGGGTGGGGAGGTGGCTACACCTTC.

The chain combines TRBV27 with TRBJ1-4; 8 positions match TRBD1. Germline V gene lookup returns CDR1 MNHEY and CDR2 SMNVEV (reference sequence). V lost 3 bases and J lost 0; bases outside the gene matches: 15. The CDR3 has 20 residues. In nucleotides, the CDR3 is TGTGCCAGCAGTTTGGGGAAAACAGGGGGAGGACGTGCAACTAATGAAAAACTGTTTTTT. Its translation is CASSLGKTGGGRATNEKLFF.

This rearrangement joins TRBV3-1 (or the pseudogene TRBV3-2) to TRBJ2-3; TRBD1 might be the D (5 bases). Per germline, CDR1 LGHDT and CDR2 YNNKEL (reference sequence). The CDR3 extends over 17 amino acids. Trimming stripped 6 bases from V and 1 base from J, with 20 bases between. The CDR3 region has the DNA TGTGCCAGCAGGAAAGGTGTAAGGGGCGCCCGCACAGATACGCAGTATTTT. Translated, it gives CASRKGVRGARTDTQYF.

The chain combines TRBV3-1 (or the pseudogene TRBV3-2) with TRBJ2-7, with 8 bases matching TRBD1. The V gene end was trimmed by 4 bases and the J gene end by 2 bases; junction bases not matched to a gene: 4. This CDR3 comprises 14 residues. CDR1 and CDR2 from the germline V gene are LGHDT and YNNKEL (reference sequence). The DNA of the CDR3 is TGTGCCAGCAGCCCGGACAGGGTCCCCTACGAGCAGTACTTC. It translates to CASSPDRVPYEQYF.

V usage is TRBV3-1 (or the pseudogene TRBV3-2) and J usage is TRBJ2-5; D remains unclear. Looked up from germline, CDR1 is LGHDT and CDR2 is YNNKEL (reference sequence). Trimming shortened V by 3 bases and J by 5 bases, and 10 bases separated the two germline ends. The CDR3 contains 13 residues. The CDR3: CASSHELEETQYF. CDR3 coding DNA: TGTGCCAGCAGCCATGAGCTTGAGGAGACCCAGTACTTC.

The J gene is TRBJ2-7, the V gene TRBV5-6, with 8 bases matching TRBD1. V gave up 4 bases and J gave up 2 bases; unmatched junction bases: 5. This CDR3 contains 14 residues. Germline CDR1 is SGHDT and CDR2 is YYEEEE. The CDR3 region has the DNA TGTGCCAGCAGCATTGCGGGACAGGCCTACGAGCAGTACTTC. Encoded protein: CASSIAGQAYEQYF.